These 30 T cell receptor beta chains were all obtained from the same sample, sequenced in a study of T cell changes during pregnancy in multiple sclerosis. Sequencing was performed with immunoSEQ multiplex PCR; in TCRdb, only in-frame clones are kept and a portion is missing. The profile shows some 49,000 clones, roughly nine tenths of them singletons. Sequenced material: CD4+ T cells from peripheral blood mononuclear cells, taken in the second trimester of pregnancy. These receptors all come from a female donor in good health, enrolled as a control in a pregnancy study.

The chain is built from TRBV5-1 and TRBJ1-1; no definite D call. The CDR3 is 16 residues long. CDR1 and CDR2 from the germline V gene are SGHRS and YFSETQ. The ends were cut back, 1 base at V and 0 bases at J, with 13 bases in the middle. CDR3 amino acids: CASSLSWVSLNTEAFF. The DNA of the CDR3 is TGCGCCAGCAGCTTGTCGTGGGTTAGCTTGAACACTGAAGCTTTCTTT.

The chain is built from TRBV7-2 and TRBJ2-3; 9 bases are a match to TRBD2. The ends lost 3 bases at V and 2 bases at J; junction bases unmatched: 12. Germline lookup yields CDR1 SGHTA and CDR2 FQGNSA. The CDR3 has 18 residues. The CDR3 loop is CASSLGLWRGGLTDTQYF. As DNA, the CDR3 is TGTGCCAGCAGCTTGGGGTTGTGGCGGGGGGGACTCACAGATACGCAGTATTTT.

The CDR3 here is CASRETGAYNEKLFF. The DNA for the CDR3 is TGTGCCAGCAGGGAGACAGGGGCCTATAATGAAAAACTGTTTTTT. The gene calls are TRBV5-6 and TRBJ1-4; TRBD1 matches 8 bases. The CDR3 is made up of 15 amino acids. With V trimmed by 5 bases and J by 4 bases, 7 bases remained unmatched. The V gene's germline CDR1 is SGHDT and CDR2 YYEEEE.

This sequence joins TRBV5-1 and TRBJ1-1; perhaps TRBD1 as D (5 bases). The CDR3 extends over 13 amino acids. Trimming stripped 0 bases from V and 11 bases from J, with 14 bases between. CDR1 is SGHRS, CDR2 YFSETQ, per germline. In DNA form, the CDR3 reads TGCGCCAGCAGCTTGGAGTTTGGCAGGGCGGCTTTCTTT. Protein: CASSLEFGRAAFF.

The chain recombines TRBV9 with TRBJ2-3; D may be TRBD2 (5 bases). Trimming pared 0 bases from V and 5 bases from J, leaving 13 bases between. Looked up from germline, CDR1 is SGDLS and CDR2 is YYNGEE. The CDR3 consists of 15 residues. CDR3 DNA sequence: TGTGCCAGCAGCGTAGGTCTAGCCCTATTAGATACGCAGTATTTT. This encodes CASSVGLALLDTQYF.

The chain is built from TRBV4-3 and TRBJ2-7, with TRBD1 matching over 7 bases. The CDR3 length is 12 residues. The germline gives CDR1 LGHNA, CDR2 YSLEER. Trimming cost V 3 bases and J 12 bases; bases outside gene matches: 8. The CDR3 reads CASSQKQGRWYF. In DNA, the CDR3 is TGCGCCAGCAGCCAGAAACAGGGGCGGTGGTACTTC.

This chain links TRBV30 with TRBJ1-4; tentative D call: TRBD1 (5 bases). Germline V lookup: CDR1 GTSNPN, CDR2 SVGIG (reference sequence). There are 13 residues in the CDR3. V lost 2 bases and J lost 10, with 14 bases in between. The CDR3 sequence: CAWSKGEVRKLFF. CDR3 DNA sequence: TGTGCCTGGAGTAAAGGGGAGGTTCGAAAACTGTTTTTT.

The V call is TRBV7-2, the J call TRBJ2-2, with D possibly matching TRBD2 (5 bases). The V gene lost 3 bases and the J gene lost 6 bases, with 14 bases spanning the gap. Germline V lookup: CDR1 SGHTA, CDR2 FQGNSA. This CDR3 region has 15 residues. This chain's CDR3 is CASSFRSGEAGELFF. The DNA for the CDR3 is TGTGCCAGCAGCTTTAGGAGCGGAGAGGCCGGGGAGCTGTTTTTT.

This chain joins TRBV4-3 and TRBJ2-5, with a tentative D call TRBD1 (5 bases). Germline V lookup: CDR1 LGHNA, CDR2 YSLEER. There are 16 residues in the CDR3. The germline V and J ends were trimmed by 0 bases and 0 bases, with 11 bases remaining between them. The CDR3 here is CASSQDWGQYQETQYF. Written as DNA, the CDR3 is TGCGCCAGCAGCCAAGATTGGGGCCAGTACCAAGAGACCCAGTACTTC.

The chain links TRBV19 to TRBJ1-6, with D maybe TRBD1 (5 bases). This CDR3 region has 14 residues. Germline loops: CDR1 LNHDA, CDR2 SQIVND (reference sequence). With 5 bases removed from V and 7 bases from J, the gap between germline ends came to 12 bases. CDR3 bases: TGTGCCAGTAGTCCTGACAGAACCAATTCACCCCTCCACTTT. Translating it yields CASSPDRTNSPLHF.

This chain joins TRBV7-2 and TRBJ2-7; the D gene is possibly TRBD2 (5 bases). Per the germline V gene, CDR1 is SGHTA and CDR2 is FQGNSA. The CDR3 extends over 14 amino acids. V lost 6 bases to trimming and J lost 4 bases, with 16 bases between them. The CDR3 DNA reads as TGTGCCAGCAGGTCAGACGCCGGGGAATACGAGCAGTACTTC. It translates to CASRSDAGEYEQYF.

The chain uses TRBV7-3 and TRBJ2-5; D not resolved. From germline, CDR1 is SGHTA and CDR2 FQGTGA. CDR3 length: 15 amino acids. V dropped 1 base and J dropped 1 base, with 10 bases sitting between them. The CDR3 DNA is TGTGCCAGCAGCTTAAGTTATGGGCCCCAAGAGACCCAGTACTTC. Translating gives CASSLSYGPQETQYF.

The chain carries TRBV18 and TRBJ1-2; 9 bases map to TRBD1. J gave up 2 bases and V 5 bases, and 3 bases lay outside the gene matches. Germline loops: CDR1 KGHSH, CDR2 LQKENI. The CDR3 totals 14 residues. CDR3 nucleotides: TGTGCCAGCTCAGTAGGACAGGGGAACTATGGCTACACCTTC. Protein: CASSVGQGNYGYTF.

This clone was counted a single time. The CDR3 nucleotides are TGTGCCTCCTCGCATGGGGATACAGGGACTGGGGCCAACGTCCTGACTTTC. Its translation: CASSHGDTGTGANVLTF. The chain employs TRBV30 and TRBJ2-6, with D possibly matching TRBD1 (6 bases). V lost 7 bases, J lost 2 bases, and 21 bases lay in between. This CDR3 is 17 amino acids long. Germline CDR1 GTSNPN, CDR2 SVGIG (reference sequence).

This chain links TRBV10-3 with TRBJ2-3, with 7 bases matching TRBD2. CDR1 and CDR2 from the germline V gene are ENHRY and SYGVKD. The V and J ends lost 8 bases and 0 bases, in that order; junction bases with no gene match: 8. The CDR3 contains 15 residues. The CDR3 sequence is CAILERGGSTDTQYF. In nucleotides, the CDR3 is TGTGCCATCCTTGAGCGGGGCGGAAGCACAGATACGCAGTATTTT.

The rearrangement links TRBV7-2 to TRBJ2-7; 9 bases line up with TRBD1. The CDR3 extends over 18 amino acids. V gave up 7 bases and J gave up 2 bases; unmatched junction bases: 18. CDR1 and CDR2 (germline): SGHTA, FQGNSA. The CDR3 nucleotides read TGTGCCAGCACCATCCTAGTGACGAGGACAGGGGCACCCTACGAGCAGTACTTC. Amino acids: CASTILVTRTGAPYEQYF.

This clone was found once. V gene TRBV5-5 combines with J gene TRBJ2-5; perhaps TRBD2 as D (6 bases). The CDR3 has 14 amino acids. V lost 2 bases and J lost 5, with 13 bases in between. Germline V gene sequence: CDR1 SGHKS, CDR2 YYEKEE (reference sequence). The CDR3 loop reads CASSFPGDVETQYF. DNA of the CDR3: TGTGCCAGCAGCTTCCCGGGGGATGTGGAGACCCAGTACTTC.

The V gene is TRBV7-9, the J gene TRBJ1-2, with unresolved D. Germline CDR1 reads SEHNR; CDR2 reads FQNEAQ (reference sequence). CDR3 length: 14 amino acids. Trimming took 3 bases from V and 0 from J, leaving 8 bases between them. CDR3 sequence reads: CASSFRTANYGYTF. For the CDR3, the DNA is TGTGCCAGCAGCTTTAGAACAGCTAACTATGGCTACACCTTC.

The rearrangement uses TRBV30 and TRBJ2-5, with TRBD2 matching over 10 bases. J gave up 7 bases and V 4 bases, and 12 bases lay outside the gene matches. This CDR3 is built from 15 residues. Germline V gives CDR1 GTSNPN, CDR2 SVGIG (reference sequence). The CDR3 DNA is TGTGCCTGGAATAGCGGGGGGACGAATTATGCGACCCAGTACTTC. Amino acids: CAWNSGGTNYATQYF.

The rearrangement uses TRBV5-5 and TRBJ1-1, with no clear D. The CDR3 runs 15 residues. The germline V gene encodes CDR1 SGHKS and CDR2 YYEKEE (reference sequence). The V end was cut by 0 bases, the J end by 3 bases, with 12 bases between. The chain's CDR3 is CASSLGYSRDTEAFF. Here the CDR3 DNA reads TGTGCCAGCAGCTTGGGATACTCGAGGGACACTGAAGCTTTCTTT.

The rearrangement links TRBV30 to TRBJ1-2; D remains ambiguous. The V gene's germline CDR1 is GTSNPN and CDR2 SVGIG (reference sequence). The CDR3 is 13 amino acids. The V end was cut by 0 bases, the J end by 3 bases, with 8 bases between. CDR3 amino acids: CAWSVSLYYGYTF. DNA for the CDR3: TGTGCCTGGAGTGTCTCTCTTTACTATGGCTACACCTTC.

The chain carries TRBV6-5 and TRBJ1-1; 10 bases align to TRBD1. V shed 0 bases and J 3 bases; nucleotides not matched to a gene: 1. The V gene's germline CDR1 is MNHEY and CDR2 SVGAGI. This CDR3 is built from 15 residues. CDR3 sequence: CASSYSGTGDTEAFF. The CDR3 nucleotides read TGTGCCAGCAGTTACTCAGGGACAGGGGACACTGAAGCTTTCTTT.

The chain has TRBV5-4 and TRBJ1-1; 8 bases are a match to TRBD1. The CDR3 consists of 14 residues. Trimming at V came to 5 bases and at J to 2 bases, leaving 5 bases not matched to a gene. CDR1 is SGHNT and CDR2 is YYREEE in the germline V gene (reference sequence). In DNA, the CDR3 is TGTGCCAGCAGGCCGGACAGGGAAAACACTGAAGCTTTCTTT. This sequence encodes CASRPDRENTEAFF.

The V gene is TRBV4-1, the J gene TRBJ2-3, with D unclear. V was trimmed by 4 bases and J by 2 bases, leaving 7 bases between them. Germline-derived CDR1 and CDR2 are MGHRA and YSYEKL. This CDR3 has 13 residues. The CDR3 DNA reads as TGCGCCAGCAGCCCCCTTTCCACAGATACGCAGTATTTT. It encodes CASSPLSTDTQYF.

The chain joins TRBV4-2 to TRBJ1-2; 7 bases match TRBD1. CDR3 length equals 15 residues. V was pared by 7 bases and J by 0 bases, with 8 bases of the junction left unmatched. CDR1 and CDR2 (germline): LGHNA, YNFKEQ. DNA of the CDR3: TGTGCCAGCAAACGTTCCGGGACAGCTAACTATGGCTACACCTTC. Translated: CASKRSGTANYGYTF.

V usage is TRBV7-2 and J usage is TRBJ1-1, with D perhaps matching TRBD1 (5 bases). The CDR3 has 14 residues. Between the trimmed V and J ends, which lost 0 bases and 9 bases, there was a span of 14 bases. CDR1 is SGHTA and CDR2 is FQGNSA in the germline V gene. This CDR3 reads CASSLAGGDPKAFF. In DNA, the CDR3 is TGTGCCAGCAGCTTAGCCGGGGGGGACCCTAAAGCTTTCTTT.

In DNA form, the CDR3 reads TGTGCCTGGAGTTGGGAGATCCAAGAGACCCAGTACTTC. Translated, it gives CAWSWEIQETQYF. The chain joins TRBV30 to TRBJ2-5, with TRBD2 as a possible D gene (5 bases). V lost 2 bases and J lost 1, with 8 bases in between. Germline CDR1 reads GTSNPN; CDR2 reads SVGIG (reference sequence). This CDR3 comprises 13 residues.

This clone appeared once. The chain couples TRBV4-3 to TRBJ2-5; 10 nucleotides match TRBD2. V was clipped by 0 bases and J by 5 bases; unmatched bases: 6. This CDR3 region has 16 residues. Germline-derived CDR1 and CDR2 are LGHNA and YSLEER. CDR3: CASSQDPSGGSETQYF. CDR3 nucleotide sequence: TGCGCCAGCAGCCAAGATCCTAGCGGGGGATCGGAGACCCAGTACTTC.

This sequence joins TRBV29-1 and TRBJ2-6; 8 bases line up with TRBD1. The CDR3 length is 16 residues. CDR1 is SQVTM, CDR2 ANQGSEA, per germline. CDR3 sequence: CTTDREVKSGANVLTF. The CDR3 region has the DNA TGCACCACGGACAGGGAAGTCAAGTCTGGGGCCAACGTCCTGACTTTC.

The V and J genes are TRBV12-5 and TRBJ2-5, with 10 bases fitting TRBD1. The germline V gene encodes CDR1 LGHNT and CDR2 FRNRAP. Trimming cost V 5 bases and J 2 bases; bases outside gene matches: 8. The length of the CDR3 is 16 residues. CDR3 amino acids: CASGPNPDRGQETQYF. CDR3 bases: TGTGCTAGTGGTCCCAACCCGGACAGGGGGCAAGAGACCCAGTACTTC.